This entry lists 19 T cell receptor beta chains sequenced from one sample in a study of CD8 T cells in Susac syndrome. RNA in amounts of about 0.5 to 1 ug was reverse transcribed with random hexamers. TCRdb re-analysed the immunoSEQ multiplex PCR reads in MiXCR, keeping a single row per CDR3 protein. The sample lists 140,000 or so distinct CDR3 sequences; approximately 94% were seen once. The sample taken for sequencing was CD4+ T cells from PBMCs. These receptors were obtained from a human donor in good health.

V usage is TRBV25-1 and J usage is TRBJ2-3; D is tentatively TRBD1 or TRBD2 (6 bases each). Germline V CDR1 and CDR2: MGHDK, SYGVNS. CDR3 length: 16 residues. Trimming cost V 4 bases and J 0 bases, with 14 bases left between them. CDR3 sequence reads: CASSVGASVSTDTQYF. The CDR3 DNA sequence: TGTGCCAGCAGTGTGGGGGCTAGCGTAAGCACAGATACGCAGTATTTT.

The chain combines TRBV30 with TRBJ2-5; 13 nucleotides agree with TRBD2. The J segment lost 5 bases and the V segment lost 4 bases, leaving 7 bases of the junction unmatched. Germline CDR1 and CDR2: GTSNPN and SVGIG (reference sequence). The CDR3 totals 15 residues. CDR3: CAWTRTSGSRETQYF. The CDR3 bases are TGTGCCTGGACCAGGACTAGCGGGAGTCGGGAGACCCAGTACTTC.

The chain couples TRBV5-1 to TRBJ2-2, with D tentatively TRBD1 (5 bases). This CDR3 has 16 amino acids. The germline CDR1 and CDR2 sequences are SGHRS and YFSETQ. V shed 4 bases and J shed 3 bases, with 16 bases lying between them. The CDR3 nucleotides are TGCGCCAGCAGCAAGGAACACAGGCGCGACACCGGGGAGCTGTTTTTT. Protein sequence: CASSKEHRRDTGELFF.

The V and J genes are TRBV12-3 or TRBV12-4 and TRBJ2-2, with a possible D match to TRBD1 (5 bases). Deletions cut 2 bases from V and 2 bases from J, with 12 bases between. CDR3 size: 16 residues. CDR3 protein: CASSLSRQLNTGELFF. CDR3 DNA sequence: TGTGCCAGCAGTTTATCGCGACAGCTAAACACCGGGGAGCTGTTTTTT.

The rearrangement uses TRBV5-6 and TRBJ1-1; D not certain. Per germline, CDR1 SGHDT and CDR2 YYEEEE. V was clipped by 4 bases and J by 0 bases, with 10 bases between them. The CDR3 has 14 residues. DNA of the CDR3: TGTGCCAGCAGCCCACAGATCATGAACACTGAAGCTTTCTTT. Its protein is CASSPQIMNTEAFF.

This chain links TRBV7-6 with TRBJ2-7; unclear D gene. Trimming removed 1 base at V and 5 bases at J, with 3 bases between. The CDR3 extends over 11 amino acids. Germline values: CDR1 SGHVS, CDR2 FNYEAQ. The CDR3 is CASSLGNEQYF. CDR3 nucleotide sequence: TGTGCCAGCAGCTTAGGGAACGAGCAGTACTTC.

The chain combines TRBV18 with TRBJ2-3; D is unclear. This CDR3 comprises 13 residues. Trimming left V 2 bases short and J 0 bases short, with 3 bases between. Germline CDR1 is KGHSH and CDR2 is LQKENI. CDR3 nucleotides: TGTGCCAGCTCACCAGAGAGCACAGATACGCAGTATTTT. This translates into CASSPESTDTQYF.

J is TRBJ2-7 and V is TRBV6-6, with 9 positions matching TRBD2. V lost 4 bases to trimming and J lost 6 bases; unmatched junction nucleotides: 13. CDR3 length: 16 amino acids. Germline values: CDR1 MNHNY, CDR2 SVGAGI (reference sequence). The chain's CDR3 is CASSSPPGTSRFEQYF. CDR3 nucleotide sequence: TGTGCCAGCAGTTCACCCCCCGGGACTAGCAGGTTCGAGCAGTACTTC.

The CDR3 region has the DNA TGTGCCAGCTCACCACGTGAACAGTCCACCGGGGAGCTGTTTTTT. Residues: CASSPREQSTGELFF. V and J are TRBV18 and TRBJ2-2; D not resolved. CDR1 is KGHSH and CDR2 is LQKENI in the germline V gene. This CDR3 is 15 amino acids long. V dropped 1 base and J dropped 4 bases, with 10 bases sitting between them.

V is TRBV12-3 or TRBV12-4 and J is TRBJ2-5, with 12 nucleotides matching TRBD2. Unmatched junction bases numbered 10, after V lost 6 bases and J lost 5 bases. The CDR3 is 16 amino acids. DNA of the CDR3: TGTGCCAGCAGCCAACCCGGGCTAGCGGGGGGGGAGACCCAGTACTTC. Amino acids: CASSQPGLAGGETQYF.

This rearrangement joins TRBV20-1 to TRBJ2-5, with TRBD2 matching over 7 bases. J gave up 2 bases and V 3 bases, and 9 bases lay outside the gene matches. The V gene's germline CDR1 is DFQATT and CDR2 SNEGSKA (reference sequence). The CDR3 spans 15 residues. DNA of the CDR3: TGCAGTGCTAGGGAAAGCGGGAAGGTGCAAGAGACCCAGTACTTC. Its translation is CSARESGKVQETQYF.

The V call is TRBV10-3, the J call TRBJ2-2; either TRBD1 or TRBD2 may supply D (5 bases each). Germline-derived CDR1 and CDR2 are ENHRY and SYGVKD. This CDR3 contains 15 residues. Trimming removed 5 bases from V and 5 bases from J, with 15 bases in between. The CDR3 reads CAISPGRGGTGELFF. Written as DNA, the CDR3 is TGTGCCATCAGTCCGGGGCGAGGCGGGACCGGGGAGCTGTTTTTT.

In DNA, the CDR3 is TGCGCCAGCTCCGATGGACAGGGGAACACTGAAGCTTTCTTT. The encoded protein is CASSDGQGNTEAFF. The chain uses TRBV4-1 and TRBJ1-1; 8 bases align to TRBD1. The CDR3 is 14 residues long. Germline loops: CDR1 MGHRA, CDR2 YSYEKL. V was clipped by 8 bases and J by 1 base; unmatched bases: 6.

The rearrangement links TRBV18 to TRBJ2-2; D is perhaps TRBD1 or TRBD2 (5 bases each). The length of the CDR3 is 15 residues. Germline lookup yields CDR1 KGHSH and CDR2 LQKENI. Trimming took off 2 bases at V and 5 bases at J, with 12 bases between the two ends. The DNA of the CDR3 is TGTGCCAGCTCACCAGATTGGGGACCAACCGGGGAGCTGTTTTTT. This gives the protein CASSPDWGPTGELFF.

The CDR3 sequence: CASSVASPDYGYTF. CDR3 in DNA: TGTGCCAGCAGCGTAGCTAGCCCGGACTATGGCTACACCTTC. The chain employs TRBV9 and TRBJ1-2; D gene ambiguous. The germline CDR1 and CDR2 sequences are SGDLS and YYNGEE. V dropped 0 bases and J dropped 3 bases, with 9 bases sitting between them. CDR3 length: 14 residues. The whole variable domain, remainder taken from reference TRBV9 and TRBJ1-2, is DSGVTQTPKHLITATGQRVTLRCSPRSGDLSVYWYQQSLDQGLQFLIQYYNGEERAKGNILERFSAQQFPDLHSELNLSSLELGDSALYFCASSVASPDYGYTFGSGTRLTVV.

The genes are TRBV19 and TRBJ1-2, with D uncertain. The CDR3 has 15 amino acids. Trimming removed 3 bases at V and 8 bases at J, with 19 bases between. Germline values: CDR1 LNHDA, CDR2 SQIVND (reference sequence). CDR3 DNA sequence: TGTGCCAGTAGTATGTCCCCGGCGTCGACGGGCGGCTACACCTTC. As protein: CASSMSPASTGGYTF.

This chain links TRBV20-1 with TRBJ2-7, with D unresolved. CDR1 is DFQATT, CDR2 SNEGSKA, per germline (reference sequence). The CDR3 has 17 amino acids. Trimming took off 0 bases at V and 1 base at J, with 19 bases between the two ends. This chain's CDR3 is CSARDLSVRLISYEQYF. The CDR3 DNA is TGCAGTGCTAGAGATCTATCGGTTCGCCTCATTTCCTACGAGCAGTACTTC.

On this clonotype itself: Germline and junction disagree at one end, which may indicate a read error. This chain links TRBV7-9 with TRBJ2-1; 13 bases fit TRBD2. The CDR3 is 12 amino acids. The V gene's germline CDR1 is SEHNR and CDR2 FQNEAQ (reference sequence). Written as DNA, the CDR3 is TGCGGTACTAGCGGGAGGGGGGATGAGCAGTTCTTC. This gives the protein CGTSGRGDEQFF.

V is TRBV7-9 and J is TRBJ2-1; D might be TRBD2 (5 bases). With 4 bases removed from V and 3 bases from J, the gap between germline ends came to 7 bases. The germline gives CDR1 SEHNR, CDR2 FQNEAQ (reference sequence). The CDR3 is 13 residues long. DNA for the CDR3: TGTGCCAGCAGCTCCGGGATCTACAATGAGCAGTTCTTC. Amino acid sequence: CASSSGIYNEQFF.